This T cell receptor beta chain was observed in a study of Ad26.COV2.S vaccination and SARS-CoV-2 variants. Sequenced by immunoSEQ multiplex PCR; TCRdb stores in-frame clones only, minus some. The repertoire includes approximately 410,000 clones, over 80% of them detected once, and more than 1.5% sits in the top ten. Treatment in this sample: 15 to 20 received Ad26.COV2.S at low or high dose, single or two shots; five or six received placebo; per-sample allocation not given. Following the first vaccine or placebo injection, samples were taken on day 63. Spike of the Wuhan-strain SARS-CoV-2 was expressed by an Ad26 vector, which formed the vaccine. Sequenced material: peripheral blood, taken in a trial of Ad26.COV2.S vaccine versus placebo. The TCR originated in a person between 18 and 60 years old who received the Ad26.COV2.S COVID-19 vaccine or a placebo.

CDR3 coding DNA: TGCGCCAGCAGCCAAGATTCGGCAGGAAGTACGGTAAATAACTATGGCTACACCTTC. Its translation: CASSQDSAGSTVNNYGYTF. The V and J genes are TRBV4-3 and TRBJ1-2; no reliable D call. The CDR3 sequence is 19 residues long. V was trimmed by 0 bases and J by 1 base, leaving 21 bases between them. Germline lookup yields CDR1 LGHNA and CDR2 YSLEER.